This TCR beta chain was profiled in a study of T cells after yellow fever vaccination. Conversion of TCR transcripts into cDNA relied on 5'RACE template switching, which added a universal primer site and UMIs. TCRdb reprocessed the 5' RACE reads with MiXCR, giving one entry per CDR3 protein. Of fewer than 400,000 distinct CDR3 sequences detected, 6.2% appear once; the ten largest clones hold 15%. The V gene lost 5 bases and the J gene lost 6 bases, with 15 bases spanning the gap. The CDR3 runs 13 residues. Germline V gene lookup returns CDR1 DFQATT and CDR2 SNEGSKA (reference sequence). Whole-study findings and limits: A weaker but faster secondary response was observed, peaking on day 5 versus 15.

With regard to this clonotype: Its cognate antigen is unknown.

This sequence was found in a man younger than 40 who received the YFV17D yellow fever vaccine. V gene TRBV20-1 combines with J gene TRBJ2-3, with D possibly TRBD1 on 5 matching bases. This material consisted of PBMCs, taken 5 days after the yellow fever booster vaccination. The CDR3 is CSALTLGADTQYF. CDR3 sequence (DNA): TGCAGTGCTCTTACCCTAGGGGCGGATACGCAGTATTTT.